This TCR beta chain was captured by sequencing in a study of blood T cell repertoires in COVID-19. Deletions cut 2 bases from V and 4 bases from J, with 9 bases between. Germline assignment: CDR1 SGHRS and CDR2 YFSETQ. This CDR3 contains 13 residues. Assay used: immunoSEQ multiplex PCR; TCRdb lists only in-frame clones, some missing. The table lists around 330,000 clones, approximately 89% of them singletons. J is TRBJ2-5 and V is TRBV5-1; tentatively, D is TRBD2 (5 bases). Sequenced material: PBMCs or T cells enriched from blood (not recorded which). The receptor's source is a woman aged 40 to 50 who had recovered from COVID-19. CDR3 protein: CASSLLGGETQYF. For the CDR3, the DNA is TGCGCCAGCAGCTTACTAGGAGGAGAGACCCAGTACTTC.